The next 14 T cell receptor beta chains were all read from a single sample in a study of cytomegalovirus exposure and HLA in healthy donors. It was with 60 Vbeta and 13 Jbeta primers that the PCR ran. Sequenced by immunoSEQ multiplex PCR; TCRdb stores in-frame clones only, minus some. The table records about 90,000 clones, approximately 68% of them present only once. Sequenced: PBMCs. The receptors stem from a woman aged 45-59 years in good health and CMV-seropositive.

This sequence joins TRBV5-6 and TRBJ1-2, with a tentative D call TRBD1 (5 bases). V lost 0 bases and J lost 4, with 10 bases in between. From germline, CDR1 is SGHDT and CDR2 YYEEEE. The CDR3 totals 14 residues. CDR3 in amino acids: CASSLGQGTYGYTF. CDR3 in DNA: TGTGCCAGCAGCTTGGGGCAGGGCACCTATGGCTACACCTTC.

The chain's CDR3 is CASSSTGGQETQYF. The CDR3 bases are TGTGCCAGCAGCTCTACAGGGGGACAAGAGACCCAGTACTTC. This chain connects TRBV7-2 to TRBJ2-5, with 8 bases fitting TRBD1. Per the germline V gene, CDR1 is SGHTA and CDR2 is FQGNSA. The CDR3 spans 14 residues. V was pared by 4 bases and J by 2 bases, with 3 bases of the junction left unmatched.

This chain joins TRBV27 and TRBJ2-7; TRBD2 agrees at 11 bases. In germline, CDR1 is MNHEY, CDR2 SMNVEV (reference sequence). This CDR3 has 15 residues. The J segment lost 2 bases and the V segment lost 8 bases, leaving 8 bases of the junction unmatched. The CDR3 sequence: CASRGGTSGTYEQYF. CDR3 bases: TGTGCCAGCCGGGGTGGGACTAGCGGTACCTACGAGCAGTACTTC.

This clone was found a few times. This chain uses TRBV28 with TRBJ1-4; 9 nucleotides match TRBD1. The trim removed 6 bases at V and 7 bases at J, leaving 6 bases unmatched. This CDR3 comprises 14 residues. The germline V gene has CDR1 MDHEN and CDR2 SYDVKM. The CDR3 nucleotides are TGTGCCAGCAGGTTACAGGGGGCGGGTGAAAAACTGTTTTTT. This encodes CASRLQGAGEKLFF.

The chain links TRBV2 to TRBJ1-3; D gene unclear. This CDR3 spans 16 amino acids. Germline assignment: CDR1 SNHLY and CDR2 FYNNEI. V was cut by 1 base and J by 0 bases, with 10 bases left in between. CDR3 protein: CASSEEHGDSGNTIYF. The CDR3, as DNA: TGTGCCAGCAGTGAAGAACACGGGGACTCTGGAAACACCATATATTTT.

This chain joins TRBV5-5 and TRBJ2-5, with 7 bases matching TRBD2. The CDR3 sequence is 12 residues long. Germline lookup yields CDR1 SGHKS and CDR2 YYEKEE (reference sequence). CDR3 nucleotide sequence: TGTGCAAGCGGGCTAGCGGAAGAGACCCAGTACTTC. Translation gives CASGLAEETQYF. Together with reference TRBV5-5 and TRBJ2-5, the CDR3 gives the full variable domain: DAGVTQSPTHLIKTRGQQVTLRCSPISGHKSVSWYQQVLGQGPQFIFQYYEKEERGRGNFPDRFSARQFPNYSSELNVNALLLGDSALYLCASGLAEETQYFGPGTRLLVL.

The chain employs TRBV7-9 and TRBJ2-5; the D gene is possibly TRBD2 (6 bases). Germline CDR1 and CDR2: SEHNR and FQNEAQ (reference sequence). Trimming removed 1 base from V and 5 bases from J, with 11 bases in between. The CDR3 is 14 residues long. CDR3 protein: CASSLDDAGETQYF. The CDR3, as DNA: TGTGCCAGCAGCTTAGACGATGCGGGGGAGACCCAGTACTTC.

This clone was counted a few times. The chain uses TRBV19 and TRBJ2-2; a possible D gene is TRBD2 (5 bases). Trimming pared 5 bases from V and 0 bases from J, leaving 10 bases between. CDR1 is LNHDA and CDR2 is SQIVND in the germline V gene (reference sequence). CDR3 length: 15 residues. The CDR3 bases are TGTGCCAGTAGTCCCGGGAACGCGAACACCGGGGAGCTGTTTTTT. Translated: CASSPGNANTGELFF.

This clone occurred once. V gene TRBV10-3 combines with J gene TRBJ2-3; 7 bases agree with TRBD2. Per the germline V gene, CDR1 is ENHRY and CDR2 is SYGVKD. After removal of 3 bases from V and 2 bases from J, the junction contained 8 bases not matched to a gene. The CDR3 sequence is 16 residues long. CDR3 DNA sequence: TGTGCCATCAGTGAAGTCGGGGGGAGCCCCACAGATACGCAGTATTTT. It encodes CAISEVGGSPTDTQYF.

The chain employs TRBV14 and TRBJ2-7; perhaps TRBD2 as D (5 bases). Trimming took off 4 bases at V and 5 bases at J, with 18 bases between the two ends. CDR1 and CDR2 (germline): SGHDN, FVKESK. This CDR3 region has 15 residues. The CDR3 coding sequence is TGTGCCAGCAGCCTCGGAGGAGGTTTGGGTCACGAGCAGTACTTC. Amino acid sequence: CASSLGGGLGHEQYF.

The rearrangement links TRBV5-5 to TRBJ2-3; the match to TRBD1 covers 9 bases. The junction had 3 bases not matched to a gene; V was cut back by 4 bases and J by 3 bases. The CDR3 extends over 14 amino acids. Germline V gene sequence: CDR1 SGHKS, CDR2 YYEKEE (reference sequence). In DNA, the CDR3 is TGTGCCAGCAGCCCGGGACAGGGAACAGATACGCAGTATTTT. Protein sequence: CASSPGQGTDTQYF.

The chain has TRBV30 and TRBJ2-5, with D possibly being TRBD2 (7 bases). CDR1 GTSNPN and CDR2 SVGIG come from the germline V gene (reference sequence). V was trimmed by 3 bases and J by 4 bases, leaving 15 bases between them. The CDR3 is made up of 14 amino acids. In DNA form, the CDR3 reads TGTGCCTGGAGAGGGGCGGGGGCTCTAGAGACCCAGTACTTC. Translated: CAWRGAGALETQYF.

In its sample, this clone ranks as medium-sized. The chain has TRBV7-8 and TRBJ2-1, with TRBD2 matching over 13 bases. V lost 4 bases to trimming and J lost 8 bases; unmatched junction nucleotides: 5. This CDR3 has 15 amino acids. Germline CDR1 is SGHVS and CDR2 is FQNEAQ. The CDR3 region is CASSWTSGGLDEQFF. The CDR3 region has the DNA TGTGCCAGCAGCTGGACTAGCGGGGGTTTAGATGAGCAGTTCTTC.

This chain links TRBV27 with TRBJ1-1, with a tentative D call TRBD1 (5 bases). The germline V and J ends were trimmed by 4 bases and 6 bases, with 18 bases remaining between them. The CDR3 is 15 amino acids. Germline CDR1 and CDR2: MNHEY and SMNVEV (reference sequence). The CDR3 loop is CASSSLPGLVAEAFF. The CDR3 bases are TGTGCCAGCAGTTCCTTACCAGGGTTGGTCGCTGAAGCTTTCTTT.